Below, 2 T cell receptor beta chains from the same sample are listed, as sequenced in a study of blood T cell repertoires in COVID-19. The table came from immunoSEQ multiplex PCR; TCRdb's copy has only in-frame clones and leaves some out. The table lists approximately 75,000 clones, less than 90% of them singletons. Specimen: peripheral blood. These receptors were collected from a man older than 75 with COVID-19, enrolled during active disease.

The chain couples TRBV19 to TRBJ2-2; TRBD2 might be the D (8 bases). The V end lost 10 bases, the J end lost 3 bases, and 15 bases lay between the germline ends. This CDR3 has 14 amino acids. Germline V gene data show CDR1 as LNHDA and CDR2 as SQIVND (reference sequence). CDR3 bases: TGTGCCATTTCGGGAGGGGGCGACACCGGGGAGCTGTTTTTT. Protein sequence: CAISGGGDTGELFF.

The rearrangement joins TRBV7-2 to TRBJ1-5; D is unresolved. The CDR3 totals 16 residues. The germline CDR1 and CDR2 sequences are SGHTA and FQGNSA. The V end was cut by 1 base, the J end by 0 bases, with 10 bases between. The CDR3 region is CASSLGADYSNQPQHF. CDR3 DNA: TGTGCCAGCAGCTTAGGGGCAGACTATAGCAATCAGCCCCAGCATTTT. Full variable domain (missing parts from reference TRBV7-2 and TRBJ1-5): GAGVSQSPSNKVTEKGKDVELRCDPISGHTALYWYRQSLGQGLEFLIYFQGNSAPDKSGLPSDRFSAERTGGSVSTLTIQRTQQEDSAVYLCASSLGADYSNQPQHFGDGTRLSIL.